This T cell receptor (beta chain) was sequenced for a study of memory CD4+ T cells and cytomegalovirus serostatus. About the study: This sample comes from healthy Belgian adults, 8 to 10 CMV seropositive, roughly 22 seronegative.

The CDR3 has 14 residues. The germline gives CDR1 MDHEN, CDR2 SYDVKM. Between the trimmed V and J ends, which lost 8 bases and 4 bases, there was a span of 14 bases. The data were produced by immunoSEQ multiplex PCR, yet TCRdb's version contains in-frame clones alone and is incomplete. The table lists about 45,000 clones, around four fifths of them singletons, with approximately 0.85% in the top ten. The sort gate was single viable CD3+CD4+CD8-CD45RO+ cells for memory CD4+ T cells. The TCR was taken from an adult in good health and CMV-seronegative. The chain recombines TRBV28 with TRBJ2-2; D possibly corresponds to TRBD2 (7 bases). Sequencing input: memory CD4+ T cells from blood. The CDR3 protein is CASGEGGRTGELFF. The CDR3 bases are TGTGCCAGCGGGGAGGGGGGGCGCACCGGGGAGCTGTTTTTT.